The 22 T cell receptor beta chains given below trace back to one sample, sequenced in a study of T cell responses to AZD1222 COVID-19 vaccine. The method was immunoSEQ multiplex PCR; TCRdb's version includes in-frame clones alone and lacks a portion of them. The table shows roughly 100,000 clones, with roughly 90% occurring only once. The starting material was peripheral blood, obtained on day 0 of AZD1222 vaccination. These receptors were obtained from an adult in good health.

The chain has TRBV3-1 (or the pseudogene TRBV3-2) and TRBJ1-6, with a possible D match to TRBD1 (5 bases). The length of the CDR3 is 14 residues. Germline V gene sequence: CDR1 LGHDT, CDR2 YNNKEL (reference sequence). Trimming stripped 7 bases from V and 8 bases from J, with 15 bases between. The CDR3 DNA reads TGTGCCAGCAATAATGGGGGGAATGATTCACCCCTCCACTTT. Protein sequence: CASNNGGNDSPLHF.

The chain links TRBV6-5 to TRBJ2-7, with D maybe TRBD1 (5 bases). The CDR3 covers 14 residues. The ends were cut back, 0 bases at V and 2 bases at J, with 8 bases in the middle. CDR1 and CDR2 from the germline V gene are MNHEY and SVGAGI. For the CDR3, the DNA is TGTGCCAGCAGTTACTCGCAACAGGCCTACGAGCAGTACTTC. Its translation is CASSYSQQAYEQYF.

The chain joins TRBV5-8 to TRBJ2-7; 7 positions agree with TRBD1. Looked up from germline, CDR1 is SGHTS and CDR2 is YDEGEE. J lost 3 bases, V lost 4 bases, and 10 bases had no gene match. The CDR3 spans 15 residues. CDR3 coding DNA: TGTGCCAGCAGCCCTACAGGGGTTGCTGGCTACGAGCAGTACTTC. It translates to CASSPTGVAGYEQYF.

V usage is TRBV3-1 (or the pseudogene TRBV3-2) and J usage is TRBJ1-2; 10 bases align to TRBD1. CDR3 length equals 21 residues. The germline CDR1 and CDR2 sequences are LGHDT and YNNKEL (reference sequence). The V segment lost 0 bases and the J segment 4 bases; nucleotides outside the gene matches: 20. In DNA form, the CDR3 reads TGTGCCAGCAGCCAAGATCTAGGAGGAGGGGTGGGGACAGGGGTAATCTATGGCTACACCTTC. It codes for CASSQDLGGGVGTGVIYGYTF.

The gene calls are TRBV11-3 and TRBJ2-5, with 10 bases fitting TRBD2. The CDR3 spans 14 residues. Germline V gene data show CDR1 as SGHNT and CDR2 as YENEEA. V shed 5 bases, J shed 5 bases, and the junction held 5 bases outside the gene matches. For the CDR3, the DNA is TGTGCCAGCAGCCGTCCGGGACTAGCGGAGACCCAGTACTTC. This gives the protein CASSRPGLAETQYF. The variable domain in full, completed from reference TRBV11-3 and TRBJ2-5, reads EAGVVQSPRYKIIEKKQPVAFWCNPISGHNTLYWYLQNLGQGPELLIRYENEEAVDDSQLPKDRFSAERLKGVDSTLKIQPAELGDSAVYLCASSRPGLAETQYFGPGTRLLVL.

The chain is built from TRBV11-3 and TRBJ1-3, with D possibly matching TRBD1 (6 bases). The CDR3 is 15 amino acids. Germline loops: CDR1 SGHNT, CDR2 YENEEA. Trimming shortened V by 7 bases and J by 2 bases, and 15 bases separated the two germline ends. The CDR3 region is CASTESHRAGNTIYF. DNA of the CDR3: TGTGCCAGCACCGAATCCCACAGGGCTGGAAACACCATATATTTT.

The chain employs TRBV7-9 and TRBJ1-1, with D maybe TRBD1 (6 bases). The germline V and J ends were trimmed by 1 base and 1 base, with 10 bases remaining between them. CDR1 and CDR2 (germline): SEHNR, FQNEAQ (reference sequence). This CDR3 is built from 15 residues. As DNA, the CDR3 is TGTGCCAGCAGCTTAGGTCCGACAGGGAACACTGAAGCTTTCTTT. Translating it yields CASSLGPTGNTEAFF.

The chain recombines TRBV12-3 or TRBV12-4 with TRBJ2-7; no reliable D call. The length of the CDR3 is 12 residues. Trimming shortened V by 8 bases and J by 1 base, and 9 bases separated the two germline ends. CDR3 in amino acids: CASRYRSYEQYF. The CDR3 bases are TGTGCCAGCCGGTATCGTTCCTACGAGCAGTACTTC.

The genes are TRBV5-6 and TRBJ2-1, with TRBD2 identical over 7 bases. The CDR3 is 18 residues long. The germline V gene encodes CDR1 SGHDT and CDR2 YYEEEE. Trimming cost V 2 bases and J 0 bases; bases outside gene matches: 11. CDR3: CASSFFTSSGTSYNEQFF. CDR3 sequence (DNA): TGTGCCAGCAGCTTCTTCACTTCGAGCGGGACCTCCTACAATGAGCAGTTCTTC.

The V and J genes are TRBV4-3 and TRBJ2-3, with 14 bases fitting TRBD2. Germline V gene lookup returns CDR1 LGHNA and CDR2 YSLEER. The CDR3 length is 17 residues. V lost 1 base, J lost 5 bases, and 5 bases stayed unmatched. CDR3 sequence reads: CASSQGLAGGPGDTQYF. The CDR3 DNA reads as TGCGCCAGCAGCCAAGGACTAGCGGGAGGGCCGGGAGATACGCAGTATTTT.

The V call is TRBV9, the J call TRBJ1-1; possibly TRBD1 for D (5 bases). Germline V gene sequence: CDR1 SGDLS, CDR2 YYNGEE. Trimming took off 4 bases at V and 2 bases at J, with 15 bases between the two ends. The CDR3 totals 15 residues. The DNA for the CDR3 is TGTGCCAGCAGCTTCCTGGGAGGGGATAACACTGAAGCTTTCTTT. Residues: CASSFLGGDNTEAFF.

The chain combines TRBV5-1 with TRBJ2-1; D may be TRBD2 (6 bases). The ends were cut back, 4 bases at V and 9 bases at J, with 14 bases in the middle. There are 13 residues in the CDR3. In germline, CDR1 is SGHRS, CDR2 YFSETQ. The chain's CDR3 is CASSPFGGAEQFF. The DNA for the CDR3 is TGCGCCAGCAGCCCGTTTGGAGGGGCTGAGCAGTTCTTC.

The chain links TRBV20-1 to TRBJ1-4; D gene ambiguous. V lost 0 bases and J 12 bases, leaving 5 bases between the germline ends. Germline CDR1 reads DFQATT; CDR2 reads SNEGSKA (reference sequence). CDR3 length equals 10 residues. The DNA of the CDR3 is TGCAGTGCTAGAGATGAGGAACTGTTTTTT. Translation: CSARDEELFF.

The chain joins TRBV28 to TRBJ1-3; D unclear. The CDR3 is 18 residues long. The germline gives CDR1 MDHEN, CDR2 SYDVKM. V was cut by 2 bases and J by 3 bases, with 20 bases left in between. This chain's CDR3 is CASSLQGQSFWDGNTIYF. DNA of the CDR3: TGTGCCAGCAGTTTACAAGGGCAAAGTTTTTGGGATGGAAACACCATATATTTT.

The chain employs TRBV9 and TRBJ1-2; D not certain. Per germline, CDR1 SGDLS and CDR2 YYNGEE. V shed 2 bases and J shed 0 bases, with 8 bases lying between them. The CDR3 has 14 amino acids. The CDR3 DNA reads TGTGCCAGCAGCGTTGCAGGAGCTAACTATGGCTACACCTTC. Protein: CASSVAGANYGYTF.

This chain connects TRBV5-8 to TRBJ2-4; tentatively, D is TRBD2 (5 bases). CDR1 is SGHTS and CDR2 is YDEGEE in the germline V gene. V dropped 6 bases and J dropped 0 bases, with 16 bases sitting between them. The length of the CDR3 is 16 residues. The CDR3 DNA reads as TGTGCCAGCAACCCGCAACTGGGAGTAGCCAAAAACATTCAGTACTTC. Translating gives CASNPQLGVAKNIQYF.

The chain combines TRBV7-9 with TRBJ1-2; 10 nucleotides agree with TRBD1. The CDR3 covers 14 residues. Germline loops: CDR1 SEHNR, CDR2 FQNEAQ (reference sequence). Germline trimming cut 5 bases from V and 4 bases from J; bases unmatched to any gene: 4. The DNA of the CDR3 is TGTGCCAGCAGCCGGGACAGGGGTTCCTATGGCTACACCTTC. It codes for CASSRDRGSYGYTF.

V and J are TRBV5-1 and TRBJ2-3, with TRBD1 matching 10 bases. Trimming at V came to 4 bases and at J to 3 bases, leaving 5 bases not matched to a gene. Germline values: CDR1 SGHRS, CDR2 YFSETQ. CDR3 length: 15 residues. The CDR3 coding sequence is TGCGCCAGCAGCCTGGGACAGGGGATGACAGATACGCAGTATTTT. Amino acids: CASSLGQGMTDTQYF.

This chain joins TRBV11-1 and TRBJ2-1; the D gene could be TRBD1 or TRBD2 (5 bases each). This CDR3 spans 15 amino acids. V was shortened by 2 bases and J by 9 bases, with 17 bases between the two germline ends. Germline CDR1 and CDR2: SGHAT and FQDESV (reference sequence). CDR3 DNA sequence: TGTGCCAGCAGCTTAAGGGGCCCGGGGATGGGTGAGCAGTTCTTC. As protein: CASSLRGPGMGEQFF.

The CDR3 DNA follows: TGTGCCACCAGCATGACAGGGGGCTATGGCTACACCTTC. Its translation is CATSMTGGYGYTF. This rearrangement joins TRBV15 to TRBJ1-2; 9 bases match TRBD1. The CDR3 is made up of 13 amino acids. In germline, CDR1 is LNHNV, CDR2 YYDKDF (reference sequence). J gave up 4 bases and V 4 bases, and 1 base lay outside the gene matches.

This chain joins TRBV7-2 and TRBJ2-2; D is possibly TRBD1 (5 bases). CDR1 and CDR2 (germline): SGHTA, FQGNSA. V shed 4 bases and J shed 2 bases, with 11 bases lying between them. The CDR3 runs 15 residues. As DNA, the CDR3 is TGTGCCAGCAGCTCCTCACAGGTTAACACCGGGGAGCTGTTTTTT. Encoded protein: CASSSSQVNTGELFF.

The chain couples TRBV4-1 to TRBJ1-3, with D hard to call. The V gene's germline CDR1 is MGHRA and CDR2 YSYEKL. The CDR3 length is 16 residues. Trimming pared 0 bases from V and 0 bases from J, leaving 9 bases between. The CDR3 spells CASSQDPLGSGNTIYF. DNA of the CDR3: TGCGCCAGCAGCCAAGATCCTTTGGGCTCTGGAAACACCATATATTTT.